A selection of T cell receptor beta chains follows, all from one sample in a study of circulating CD8 cells and anti-PD-1 response in melanoma. A single record per CDR3 protein comes from TCRdb applying MiXCR to the reads. The data contain roughly 600 distinct CDR3 sequences, approximately 6.7% of them singletons. Sequencing was performed on CD8+ T cells from PBMCs, taken at baseline or after one month of anti-PD-1 therapy (not recorded which). All receptors come from a human donor with melanoma. Each CDR3 is given with its conserved first and last residue. Each record gives: D gene, clone size, V gene, J gene, CDR3 protein, CDR3 DNA. The D gene is left open where the match is weak. The size field reads once, few or many counts, or a class when the clone is expanded.

NA	medium-sized	TRBV20-1	TRBJ2-1	CSSTGVNEQFF	TGCAGTAGCACTGGGGTCAATGAGCAGTTCTTC
TRBD1	large	TRBV19	TRBJ2-7	CASSLGTAVEQYF	TGTGCCAGTAGTTTGGGGACAGCGGTAGAGCAGTACTTC
NA	large	TRBV24-1	TRBJ2-1	CATSDTRPPNNEQFF	TGTGCCACCAGTGACACCCGGCCCCCTAACAATGAGCAGTTCTTC
TRBD2	medium-sized	TRBV10-3	TRBJ2-7	CAISAAGASGYEQYF	TGTGCCATCAGTGCCGCCGGGGCTAGCGGATACGAGCAGTACTTC
NA	medium-sized	TRBV28	TRBJ2-2	CASRVDTYTGELFF	TGTGCCAGCAGGGTGGACACTTACACCGGGGAGCTGTTTTTT
TRBD1	medium-sized	TRBV19	TRBJ2-3	CASSMDRSSTDTQYF	TGTGCCAGTAGTATGGACAGGAGTAGCACAGATACGCAGTATTTT
TRBD1	medium-sized	TRBV19	TRBJ2-7	CASSLTGGIYERYF	TGTGCCAGTAGTCTGACAGGGGGCATCTACGAGCGGTACTTC
TRBD2	few	TRBV7-2	TRBJ2-5	CASSLVGTRTSEIVVETQYF	TGTGCCAGCAGCTTAGTCGGGACCAGGACTAGCGAGATAGTGGTAGAGACCCAGTACTTC
NA	large	TRBV19	TRBJ2-5	CAVGTNQETQYF	TGTGCCGTAGGGACAAATCAAGAGACCCAGTACTTC
TRBD2	medium-sized	TRBV12-5	TRBJ2-1	CASGWGSGVGDEQFF	TGTGCTAGTGGTTGGGGTAGCGGGGTCGGAGATGAGCAGTTCTTC
TRBD1	medium-sized	TRBV28	TRBJ1-1	CASSLSGGGTEAFF	TGTGCCAGCAGTTTATCAGGGGGTGGCACTGAAGCTTTCTTT
TRBD1	large	TRBV20-1	TRBJ1-2	CSVGQGVLDFYGYTF	TGCAGTGTTGGACAGGGGGTGTTAGATTTTTATGGCTACACCTTC
NA	large	TRBV2	TRBJ1-1	CASSEGPEAFF	TGTGCCAGCAGTGAAGGGCCTGAAGCTTTCTTT
TRBD1	large	TRBV20-1	TRBJ2-7	CSARGTGLTYEQYF	TGCAGTGCTAGAGGGACAGGACTTACCTACGAGCAGTACTTC
NA	medium-sized	TRBV18	TRBJ1-1	CASSPAGAVTEAFF	TGTGCCAGCTCCCCGGCCGGGGCTGTAACTGAAGCTTTCTTT
TRBD1	large	TRBV28	TRBJ1-4	CASSLGGQGTWGEKLFF	TGTGCCAGCAGTTTGGGGGGACAGGGGACCTGGGGTGAAAAACTGTTTTTT